These 20 T cell receptor beta chains originate from one sample sequenced in a study of blood T cell repertoires in COVID-19. The table came from immunoSEQ multiplex PCR; TCRdb's copy has only in-frame clones and leaves some out. This sample carries hundreds of thousands of clones, 80% to 90% of them seen once, and the ten largest clones take around 1.1%. Sequenced material: PBMCs or T cells enriched from blood (not recorded which). The origin of the receptors is a man in his thirties or forties who had recovered from COVID-19.

The chain combines TRBV5-4 with TRBJ2-1; D might be TRBD2 (6 bases). The CDR3 extends over 12 amino acids. V was cut by 7 bases and J by 4 bases, with 9 bases left in between. Looked up from germline, CDR1 is SGHNT and CDR2 is YYREEE (reference sequence). This chain's CDR3 is CASWDLYNEQFF. The CDR3 nucleotides read TGTGCCAGCTGGGACTTATACAATGAGCAGTTCTTC. Drawing the rest from reference TRBV5-4 and TRBJ2-1, the complete variable domain is ETGVTQSPTHLIKTRGQQVTLRCSSQSGHNTVSWYQQALGQGPQFIFQYYREEENGRGNFPPRFSGLQFPNYSSELNVNALELDDSALYLCASWDLYNEQFFGPGTRLTVL.

This clone was counted once. The genes are TRBV28 and TRBJ1-3; D not resolved. Per the germline V gene, CDR1 is MDHEN and CDR2 is SYDVKM. The CDR3 is made up of 13 amino acids. Trimming took off 5 bases at V and 9 bases at J, with 14 bases between the two ends. Written as DNA, the CDR3 is TGTGCCAGCAGTACCTGGACGGCGGGCACCATATATTTT. It specifies CASSTWTAGTIYF.

The chain employs TRBV29-1 and TRBJ2-7, with 7 bases aligning to TRBD1. The CDR3 is made up of 12 amino acids. The germline V gene encodes CDR1 SQVTM and CDR2 ANQGSEA. V lost 2 bases, J lost 6 bases, and 4 bases stayed unmatched. The CDR3: CSVEKPGGEQYF. CDR3 nucleotide sequence: TGCAGCGTTGAAAAACCAGGGGGCGAGCAGTACTTC.

CDR3 residues: CASSEGMRGLEQYF. In DNA form, the CDR3 reads TGCGCCAGCAGTGAGGGTATGCGCGGTCTCGAGCAGTACTTC. The chain uses TRBV10-2 and TRBJ2-7; no reliable D call. This CDR3 is 14 amino acids long. Germline V gene sequence: CDR1 WSHSY, CDR2 SAAADI. The V and J ends lost 2 bases and 6 bases respectively, with 14 bases between them.

The chain links TRBV9 to TRBJ2-7; D may be TRBD1 (6 bases). V lost 3 bases to trimming and J lost 1 base, with 14 bases between them. Germline CDR1 reads SGDLS; CDR2 reads YYNGEE. CDR3 length: 15 residues. The CDR3 loop reads CASSASDRFSYEQYF. The DNA of the CDR3 is TGTGCCAGCAGCGCATCGGACAGATTTTCCTACGAGCAGTACTTC.

The chain has TRBV5-4 and TRBJ1-2, with TRBD1 matching 11 bases. J was trimmed by 5 bases and V by 5 bases; bases with no gene match: 8. The CDR3 spans 15 residues. Germline values: CDR1 SGHNT, CDR2 YYREEE (reference sequence). CDR3 in DNA: TGTGCCAGCAGTCAGCCGGGACAGGGGGTATATGGCTACACCTTC. It yields the protein CASSQPGQGVYGYTF. The complete variable domain, with remaining parts taken from reference TRBV5-4 and TRBJ1-2, reads ETGVTQSPTHLIKTRGQQVTLRCSSQSGHNTVSWYQQALGQGPQFIFQYYREEENGRGNFPPRFSGLQFPNYSSELNVNALELDDSALYLCASSQPGQGVYGYTFGSGTRLTVV.

V and J are TRBV7-2 and TRBJ2-7; 7 bases map to TRBD1. The CDR3 contains 14 residues. Germline V lookup: CDR1 SGHTA, CDR2 FQGNSA. V lost 5 bases and J lost 5; bases outside the gene matches: 9. The CDR3 DNA follows: TGTGCCAGCAGCCTGAGAGGGGGCCTTGACGAGCAGTACTTC. The encoded protein is CASSLRGGLDEQYF.

The chain links TRBV7-9 to TRBJ2-1; the D gene is possibly TRBD1 (5 bases). Trimming removed 3 bases from V and 8 bases from J, with 11 bases in between. The length of the CDR3 is 13 residues. Germline CDR1 SEHNR, CDR2 FQNEAQ (reference sequence). Here the CDR3 reads CASSFTGNDEQFF. CDR3 bases: TGTGCCAGCAGCTTTACAGGAAACGATGAGCAGTTCTTC.

The J gene is TRBJ1-1, the V gene TRBV19; a possible D gene is TRBD1 (5 bases). CDR3 size: 15 residues. Deletions cut 4 bases from V and 3 bases from J, with 15 bases between. Germline V gives CDR1 LNHDA, CDR2 SQIVND (reference sequence). The CDR3 spells CASSTFGAGDTEAFF. CDR3 DNA sequence: TGTGCCAGTAGTACCTTTGGGGCGGGGGACACTGAAGCTTTCTTT.

Here the CDR3 DNA reads TGCGCCAGCAGTGACGACCAGGCGGGCTCTGGAAACACCATATATTTT. Translation: CASSDDQAGSGNTIYF. The chain joins TRBV10-2 to TRBJ1-3; D gene ambiguous. Trimming left V 3 bases short and J 0 bases short, with 12 bases between. The CDR3 has 16 amino acids. From germline, CDR1 is WSHSY and CDR2 SAAADI.

The CDR3 protein is CAWGDGTSEQYF. The CDR3 bases are TGTGCCTGGGGTGACGGGACTAGTGAGCAGTACTTC. The gene calls are TRBV30 and TRBJ2-7; 8 bases match TRBD2. The CDR3 contains 12 residues. V dropped 5 bases and J dropped 7; count of bases not matched to a gene: 7. CDR1 is GTSNPN and CDR2 is SVGIG in the germline V gene (reference sequence).

The V call is TRBV18, the J call TRBJ2-1, with 7 bases that match TRBD2. Germline V gene data show CDR1 as KGHSH and CDR2 as LQKENI. The junction had 12 bases not matched to a gene; V was cut back by 6 bases and J by 4 bases. The CDR3 spans 16 residues. The CDR3 loop reads CASSTNVGEGYNEQFF. The CDR3 bases are TGTGCCAGCTCTACAAACGTGGGGGAGGGATACAATGAGCAGTTCTTC.

The chain couples TRBV29-1 to TRBJ2-7; 7 bases are a match to TRBD1. This CDR3 region has 15 residues. V lost 5 bases and J lost 4; bases outside the gene matches: 14. Germline-derived CDR1 and CDR2 are SQVTM and ANQGSEA. CDR3 in amino acids: CSVHLEGQSRYEQYF. The CDR3, as DNA: TGCAGCGTTCATTTAGAGGGACAGTCGAGATACGAGCAGTACTTC.

DNA for the CDR3: TGTGCCAGCAGCGTCACTAGCGGCGTCACAGATACGCAGTATTTT. Translating gives CASSVTSGVTDTQYF. V and J are TRBV9 and TRBJ2-3, with 8 bases fitting TRBD2. This CDR3 contains 15 residues. J lost 2 bases, V lost 2 bases, and 4 bases had no gene match. Germline CDR1 reads SGDLS; CDR2 reads YYNGEE.

The chain recombines TRBV6-5 with TRBJ2-5; TRBD2 might be the D (6 bases). Trimming pared 8 bases from V and 2 bases from J, leaving 12 bases between. Germline assignment: CDR1 MNHEY and CDR2 SVGAGI. CDR3 length: 13 residues. CDR3 loop: CASALGTQETQYF. CDR3 nucleotide sequence: TGTGCCAGCGCCTTAGGGACTCAAGAGACCCAGTACTTC.

CDR3 bases: TGTGCCAGCAGTTTTGACAATTATGGCTACACCTTC. Its translation: CASSFDNYGYTF. This chain joins TRBV12-3 or TRBV12-4 and TRBJ1-2; D uncertain. The CDR3 has 12 residues. The V end was cut by 3 bases, the J end by 5 bases, with 7 bases between.

The chain carries TRBV7-2 and TRBJ2-1; 12 bases align to TRBD1. V trimming: 4 bases; J trimming: 6 bases; junction bases outside the gene matches: 7. The CDR3 extends over 16 amino acids. Per the germline V gene, CDR1 is SGHTA and CDR2 is FQGNSA. The CDR3 is CASSSSRDRGLNEQFF. The CDR3, as DNA: TGTGCCAGCAGCTCAAGCCGGGACAGGGGGCTCAATGAGCAGTTCTTC. The full variable domain, its missing parts supplied by reference TRBV7-2 and TRBJ2-1, is GAGVSQSPSNKVTEKGKDVELRCDPISGHTALYWYRQSLGQGLEFLIYFQGNSAPDKSGLPSDRFSAERTGGSVSTLTIQRTQQEDSAVYLCASSSSRDRGLNEQFFGPGTRLTVL.

The V gene is TRBV29-1, the J gene TRBJ1-2; D gene ambiguous. The CDR3 is made up of 13 amino acids. CDR1 is SQVTM, CDR2 ANQGSEA, per germline. The V end lost 6 bases, the J end lost 12 bases, and 23 bases lay between the germline ends. This CDR3 is CSVGVILVSADTF. The CDR3 DNA reads as TGCAGCGTCGGGGTCATCTTAGTATCGGCAGACACCTTC.

The rearrangement joins TRBV28 to TRBJ1-6; 10 bases match TRBD1. V shed 8 bases and J 7 bases; nucleotides not matched to a gene: 5. Looked up from germline, CDR1 is MDHEN and CDR2 is SYDVKM. The CDR3 covers 14 residues. CDR3 coding DNA: TGTGCCAGCCTGACAGGGGGCAGGAATTCACCCCTCCACTTT. Amino acid sequence: CASLTGGRNSPLHF.

The chain links TRBV19 to TRBJ2-2; D ambiguous. This CDR3 is built from 14 residues. Germline-derived CDR1 and CDR2 are LNHDA and SQIVND (reference sequence). Between the trimmed V and J ends, which lost 5 bases and 2 bases, there was a span of 9 bases. The CDR3 reads CASSFYGNTGELFF. CDR3 sequence (DNA): TGTGCCAGTAGTTTCTACGGTAACACCGGGGAGCTGTTTTTT.